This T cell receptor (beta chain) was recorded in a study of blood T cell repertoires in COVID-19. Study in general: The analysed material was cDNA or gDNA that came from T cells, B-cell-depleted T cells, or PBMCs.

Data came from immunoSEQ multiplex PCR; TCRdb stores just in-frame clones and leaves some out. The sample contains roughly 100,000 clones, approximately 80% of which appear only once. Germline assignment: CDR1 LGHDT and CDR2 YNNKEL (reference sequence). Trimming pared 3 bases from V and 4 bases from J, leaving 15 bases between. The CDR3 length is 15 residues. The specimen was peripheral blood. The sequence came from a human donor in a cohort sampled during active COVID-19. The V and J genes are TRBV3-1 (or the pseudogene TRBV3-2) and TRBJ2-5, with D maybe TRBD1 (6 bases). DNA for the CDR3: TGTGCCAGCAGCCAGGGGCAGGGGCTTGGAGAGACCCAGTACTTC. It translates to CASSQGQGLGETQYF.